The entry below gives a single T cell receptor beta chain sequence along with its context. Source study methods: Reference gene primer amplification yielded estimated nucleated cell counts. Measured with immunoSEQ multiplex PCR; TCRdb has only the in-frame clones, and not every one. From that table come the V and J calls and clone size; the DNA was used to work out D and trimming. The sample comprises a few hundred thousand clones, around 85% of which are singletons, and about 4.2% rests with the top ten. This entry is derived from a study of blood T cell repertoires in COVID-19. Across the study: Italy, Spain and the United States were the sources of the convalescent and acute COVID-19 samples. PBMCs, B-cell-depleted T cells, or T cells provided the cDNA or gDNA that made up the material.

Recruits, aged about 18 to 100 years, lived in approximately 26 US areas. This sequence was found in a woman aged 35 to 49 with acute COVID-19. Sequenced input: PBMCs or T cells enriched from blood (not recorded which).

CDR3 amino acids: CASGLVLGADSGSYNEQFF. The CDR3 DNA reads as TGTGCTAGTGGTTTGGTTCTGGGTGCGGATAGTGGCTCCTACAATGAGCAGTTCTTC. The chain links TRBV12-5 to TRBJ2-1; D unclear. Germline CDR1 LGHNT, CDR2 FRNRAP. V was pared by 0 bases and J by 0 bases, with 18 bases between. The CDR3 has 19 residues.